This T cell receptor (beta chain) was identified during a study of blood T cell repertoires in COVID-19 (dated by TCRdb to the early 2020s). About the full investigation: Samples from collaborators originated in the United States, Italy and Spain and spanned both the acute and convalescent phases of COVID-19. Sample metadata almost always included a de-identified subject ID, COVID-19 status, age in years and sex. Where HLA class I and class II types were available, the types were taken from metadata supplied by the sample provider, not from assay-based typing. The repertoires were released in a freely available public database intended as a resource for research on the immune response to SARS-CoV-2. The prospective study material was composed of cDNA or gDNA derived from T cells, B-cell-depleted T cells, or PBMCs. Samples were obtained from the ongoing ImmuneRACE study (first 160 participants) and from about 1,300 subjects provided by 6 global collaborators. Subjects who had been exposed to COVID-19, were actively infected with it, or had recovered from it provided the deeply sampled blood TCRbeta repertoires that made up the dataset. The full study reports these points: How much clinical and demographic metadata was included differed by source and by participant, and the metadata was provided uncurated.

Reading the germline V gene gives CDR1 SGHVS and CDR2 FNYEAQ. The CDR3 covers 17 residues, taking in both the cysteine and the phenylalanine. Only the CDR3 portion is preserved as DNA: 51 bases, with reading frame beginning at the first base. The germline V and J ends show losses of 5 bases and 5 bases respectively, and no gene match explains 8 bases of the junction. Each collaborating institution followed its own protocols to collect whole blood in K2EDTA tubes. For TCRbeta analysis, collaborators shipped samples in one of three forms: frozen whole blood, isolated PBMCs, or DNA extracted from either of those sample types. TCRbeta CDR3 regions were amplified from genomic DNA using the immunoSEQ Assay, a bias-controlled multiplex PCR. Regarding the original processing steps: Nucleated cell counts per sample were estimated from amplification of reference gene primers within the assay. Sequence reads were collapsed and filtered to measure the absolute abundance of every unique TCRbeta CDR3 rearrangement. For each sample, productive Simpson clonality was calculated by taking the square root of Simpson's diversity index across productive rearrangements. The table comes from immuneACCESS by way of TCRdb, which keeps in-frame sequences with V and J called. Part of the clones is missing from these tables; in studies checked, under half for an unresolved V gene and the rest for unknown reasons. The V and J calls and clone size come from that table; D and trimming were worked out from the DNA. This sample lists 40,000 or so clones; roughly four fifths were detected once. The ten biggest clones cover about 39% of the sample.

In the case of this clone: Its antigen is not yet known. No much larger clone is present one base from it, and per-base qualities are unavailable.

What was sequenced was peripheral blood. The V gene is TRBV7-6 and the J gene is TRBJ2-3; 15 middle bases align to TRBD2. The receptor was isolated from a middle-aged man with active or convalescent COVID-19. The DNA sequence is as follows: TGTGCCAGCAGCCCCTTGGGACTAGCGGGAGGAGGAGATACGCAGTATTTT. Its product reads: CASSPLGLAGGGDTQYF. The variable domain in full, with residues beyond the CDR3 obtained from the reference TRBV7-6 and TRBJ2-3 genes, is GAGVSQSPRYKVTKRGQDVALRCDPISGHVSLYWYRQALGQGPEFLTYFNYEAQQDKSGLPNDRFSAERPEGSISTLTIQRTEQRDSAMYRCASSPLGLAGGGDTQYFGPGTRLTVL.